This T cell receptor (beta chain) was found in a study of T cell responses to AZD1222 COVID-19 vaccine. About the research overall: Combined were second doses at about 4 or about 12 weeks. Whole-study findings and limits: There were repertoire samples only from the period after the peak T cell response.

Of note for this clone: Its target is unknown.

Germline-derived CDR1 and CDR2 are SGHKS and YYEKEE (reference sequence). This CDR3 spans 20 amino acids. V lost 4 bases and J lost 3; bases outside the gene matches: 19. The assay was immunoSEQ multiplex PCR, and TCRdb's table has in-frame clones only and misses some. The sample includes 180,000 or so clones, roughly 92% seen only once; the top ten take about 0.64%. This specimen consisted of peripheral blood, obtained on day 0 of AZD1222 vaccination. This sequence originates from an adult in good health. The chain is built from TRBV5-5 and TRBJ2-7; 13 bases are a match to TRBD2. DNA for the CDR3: TGTGCCAGCAGCCCCCTAGGGGGCATCGGACTAGCGGGAGACGGCTACGAGCAGTACTTC. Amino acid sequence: CASSPLGGIGLAGDGYEQYF. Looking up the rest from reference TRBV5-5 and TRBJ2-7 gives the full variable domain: DAGVTQSPTHLIKTRGQQVTLRCSPISGHKSVSWYQQVLGQGPQFIFQYYEKEERGRGNFPDRFSARQFPNYSSELNVNALLLGDSALYLCASSPLGGIGLAGDGYEQYFGPGTRLTVT.